This passage covers 24 T cell receptor beta chains from one sample sequenced in a study of graft-versus-host responses after intestinal transplantation. The assay was immunoSEQ multiplex PCR, and TCRdb's table has in-frame clones only and misses some. Among tens of thousands of clones, approximately 95% were seen once, and the ten largest hold roughly 0.54%. This specimen was PBMCs, taken 156 days after intestinal transplant. These receptors were obtained from a human patient who received an intestinal transplant, so some T cells may come from the graft donor.

This chain uses TRBV5-1 with TRBJ1-1; D gene ambiguous. The CDR3 has 14 amino acids. V lost 2 bases and J 7 bases, leaving 15 bases between the germline ends. Germline V lookup: CDR1 SGHRS, CDR2 YFSETQ. DNA of the CDR3: TGCGCCAGCAGCTTCAAAAACCAGGAGCTTGAAGCTTTCTTT. Translation gives CASSFKNQELEAFF.

This clone showed up just once. The rearrangement links TRBV7-2 to TRBJ2-5; 11 bases agree with TRBD2. The CDR3 length is 16 residues. The germline V gene has CDR1 SGHTA and CDR2 FQGNSA. V trimming: 0 bases; J trimming: 1 base; junction bases outside the gene matches: 1. The CDR3 sequence: CASSLALAGGQETQYF. The CDR3 DNA is TGTGCCAGCAGCTTAGCTCTAGCGGGGGGCCAAGAGACCCAGTACTTC.

The chain links TRBV6-1 to TRBJ1-2; 11 nucleotides match TRBD1. V shed 8 bases and J 5 bases; nucleotides not matched to a gene: 4. The CDR3 length is 13 residues. Germline CDR1 MNHNS, CDR2 SASEGT. The chain's CDR3 is CASLDRGLYGYTF. CDR3 coding DNA: TGTGCCAGCCTGGACAGGGGGCTTTATGGCTACACCTTC.

CDR3 loop: CASSTRGSSYNEQFF. The CDR3, as DNA: TGTGCCAGTAGTACGCGGGGGAGCTCCTACAATGAGCAGTTCTTC. The V gene is TRBV19, the J gene TRBJ2-1, with 7 bases fitting TRBD2. The CDR3 is 15 residues long. With V trimmed by 4 bases and J by 0 bases, 3 bases remained unmatched. The germline CDR1 and CDR2 sequences are LNHDA and SQIVND (reference sequence).

V usage is TRBV7-9 and J usage is TRBJ1-5; the D is unclear. CDR1 SEHNR and CDR2 FQNEAQ come from the germline V gene (reference sequence). The CDR3 is made up of 14 amino acids. The ends were cut back, 1 base at V and 5 bases at J, with 9 bases in the middle. Here the CDR3 DNA reads TGTGCCAGCAGCTTAGGTGGTCCCTATCAGCCCCAGCATTTT. Its protein product is CASSLGGPYQPQHF.

This sequence joins TRBV27 and TRBJ1-5; D perhaps matches TRBD1 (6 bases). The CDR3 is made up of 14 amino acids. Germline V gives CDR1 MNHEY, CDR2 SMNVEV (reference sequence). The V end lost 4 bases, the J end lost 7 bases, and 14 bases lay between the germline ends. Written as DNA, the CDR3 is TGTGCCAGCAGTTACCAGGGGTACGGCCAGCCCCAGCATTTT. It codes for CASSYQGYGQPQHF.

The chain carries TRBV18 and TRBJ1-5; possible D gene TRBD1, 5 bases. In germline, CDR1 is KGHSH, CDR2 LQKENI. With 7 bases removed from V and 4 bases from J, the gap between germline ends came to 14 bases. The CDR3 length is 14 residues. CDR3 coding DNA: TGTGCCAGCTGGGAAGGGGCGATAAATCAGCCCCAGCATTTT. This sequence encodes CASWEGAINQPQHF.

The chain has TRBV7-2 and TRBJ2-2; D uncertain. V shed 3 bases and J shed 4 bases, with 9 bases lying between them. From germline, CDR1 is SGHTA and CDR2 FQGNSA. The CDR3 spans 14 residues. CDR3 in amino acids: CASSFRTGTGELFF. CDR3 in DNA: TGTGCCAGCAGCTTTCGGACGGGCACCGGGGAGCTGTTTTTT.

This chain uses TRBV10-1 with TRBJ2-7, with D perhaps being TRBD1 or TRBD2 (5 bases each). The CDR3 is 13 residues long. Germline-derived CDR1 and CDR2 are WNHNN and SYGVQD (reference sequence). With 8 bases removed from V and 2 bases from J, the gap between germline ends came to 13 bases. CDR3 bases: TGCGCCAGCTATTGGGGGAATGCCTACGAGCAGTACTTC. This encodes CASYWGNAYEQYF.

This chain connects TRBV10-3 to TRBJ1-6; D is perhaps TRBD1 (5 bases). The CDR3 spans 15 residues. Trimming took 3 bases from V and 3 from J, leaving 9 bases between them. Germline CDR1 is ENHRY and CDR2 is SYGVKD. The CDR3 sequence: CAISDRDGYNSPLHF. CDR3 bases: TGTGCCATCAGTGACCGGGACGGCTATAATTCACCCCTCCACTTT.

V and J are TRBV25-1 and TRBJ2-1; D is undetermined. Trimming shortened V by 6 bases and J by 8 bases, and 17 bases separated the two germline ends. Per the germline V gene, CDR1 is MGHDK and CDR2 is SYGVNS. This CDR3 has 14 residues. CDR3 sequence (DNA): TGTGCCAGCAGCCATGGGTCCCCAGGAGATGAGCAGTTCTTC. Amino acid sequence: CASSHGSPGDEQFF.

The V gene is TRBV29-1, the J gene TRBJ1-1; the D is unclear. The length of the CDR3 is 15 residues. The ends were cut back, 0 bases at V and 6 bases at J, with 17 bases in the middle. Germline V gene lookup returns CDR1 SQVTM and CDR2 ANQGSEA. CDR3 bases: TGCAGCGTTGAAGATACGGACCTCGCCAGCCCTGAAGCTTTCTTT. Amino acid sequence: CSVEDTDLASPEAFF.

V is TRBV27 and J is TRBJ1-1, with D maybe TRBD1 (5 bases). There are 14 residues in the CDR3. The V gene lost 6 bases and the J gene lost 0 bases, with 11 bases spanning the gap. Germline V gene data show CDR1 as MNHEY and CDR2 as SMNVEV (reference sequence). CDR3 nucleotide sequence: TGTGCCAGCAGACTGAAAGGGGTGAACACTGAAGCTTTCTTT. Translation gives CASRLKGVNTEAFF.

V is TRBV11-1 and J is TRBJ2-3, with 12 bases lining up with TRBD2. Per the germline V gene, CDR1 is SGHAT and CDR2 is FQDESV (reference sequence). The J segment lost 2 bases and the V segment lost 2 bases, leaving 5 bases of the junction unmatched. The CDR3 runs to 17 residues. The CDR3 region is CASSLTGLAGITDTQYF. The CDR3 nucleotides read TGTGCCAGCAGCTTAACGGGACTAGCGGGCATCACAGATACGCAGTATTTT.

CDR3 sequence reads: CASSLDDGWNTEAFF. The DNA for the CDR3 is TGTGCCAGCAGCTTAGATGACGGGTGGAACACTGAAGCTTTCTTT. V is TRBV11-2 and J is TRBJ1-1; no firm D call. This CDR3 contains 15 residues. Germline V CDR1 and CDR2: SGHAT, FQNNGV. V lost 0 bases to trimming and J lost 1 base, with 9 bases between them.

This sequence joins TRBV29-1 and TRBJ1-1; the D gene is possibly TRBD1 (5 bases). Germline lookup yields CDR1 SQVTM and CDR2 ANQGSEA. The CDR3 sequence is 16 residues long. V was cut by 5 bases and J by 0 bases, with 19 bases left in between. Here the CDR3 reads CSVSGEVGGMNTEAFF. CDR3 in DNA: TGCAGCGTTTCGGGGGAGGTTGGAGGCATGAACACTGAAGCTTTCTTT.

J is TRBJ1-6 and V is TRBV4-2; a weak D match, TRBD1 (5 bases). V dropped 5 bases and J dropped 6 bases, with 11 bases sitting between them. This CDR3 comprises 14 residues. CDR1 is LGHNA, CDR2 YNFKEQ, per germline. The CDR3 here is CASSWGQSNSPLHF. DNA for the CDR3: TGTGCCAGCAGCTGGGGCCAGAGTAATTCACCCCTCCACTTT.

This chain connects TRBV28 to TRBJ2-5, with a tentative D call TRBD2 (5 bases). The CDR3 is made up of 14 amino acids. The V gene's germline CDR1 is MDHEN and CDR2 SYDVKM. V was cut by 2 bases and J by 5 bases, with 12 bases left in between. The CDR3, as DNA: TGTGCCAGCAGTTTACTGGGAGCGTTTGAGACCCAGTACTTC. It codes for CASSLLGAFETQYF.

V usage is TRBV6-6 and J usage is TRBJ1-5; D gene ambiguous. The ends were cut back, 0 bases at V and 1 base at J, with 7 bases in the middle. The CDR3 length is 15 residues. Germline assignment: CDR1 MNHNY and CDR2 SVGAGI (reference sequence). CDR3 loop: CASSYSIGSNQPQHF. CDR3 DNA: TGTGCCAGCAGTTACTCGATTGGGAGCAATCAGCCCCAGCATTTT.

The V gene is TRBV2, the J gene TRBJ2-1; D is undetermined. The CDR3 loop spans 12 amino acids. Germline CDR1 SNHLY, CDR2 FYNNEI. Trimming left V 6 bases short and J 8 bases short, with 11 bases between. In nucleotides, the CDR3 is TGTGCCAGCAGGTCCGCCTGGGATGAGCAGTTCTTC. It yields the protein CASRSAWDEQFF.

J is TRBJ1-2 and V is TRBV27; D perhaps matches TRBD1 (6 bases). The V and J ends lost 1 base and 2 bases respectively, with 14 bases between them. The CDR3 consists of 16 residues. The V gene's germline CDR1 is MNHEY and CDR2 SMNVEV (reference sequence). The CDR3 nucleotides are TGTGCCAGCAGTTTATGGGGGGGGGCCGACAACTATGGCTACACCTTC. Protein sequence: CASSLWGGADNYGYTF.

The rearrangement links TRBV27 to TRBJ2-3; D unclear. This CDR3 comprises 13 residues. Trimming cost V 6 bases and J 4 bases, with 11 bases left between them. Germline-derived CDR1 and CDR2 are MNHEY and SMNVEV (reference sequence). The CDR3 sequence: CASRLYLPDTQYF. In DNA form, the CDR3 reads TGTGCCAGCAGACTTTATCTCCCAGATACGCAGTATTTT.

This chain connects TRBV6-5 to TRBJ2-5; 11 nucleotides align to TRBD2. CDR1 and CDR2 (germline): MNHEY, SVGAGI. V gave up 8 bases and J gave up 4 bases; unmatched junction bases: 6. This CDR3 region has 14 residues. CDR3 sequence: CASGSTSGRETQYF. The CDR3 DNA reads TGTGCCAGCGGCTCAACTAGCGGGAGAGAGACCCAGTACTTC.

This chain links TRBV7-8 with TRBJ2-3; D gene ambiguous. Trimming stripped 2 bases from V and 2 bases from J, with 14 bases between. Germline V gives CDR1 SGHVS, CDR2 FQNEAQ. The CDR3 is 16 residues long. The CDR3 loop reads CASSLSGSPITDTQYF. The CDR3 bases are TGTGCCAGCAGCTTATCGGGCAGCCCGATCACAGATACGCAGTATTTT.